A single sample is the source of the 20 T cell receptor beta chains below, sequenced in a study of beta chain features in type 1 diabetes. Investigators reverse transcribed all isolated RNA, so they sequenced expressed TCRB transcripts. The assay was immunoSEQ multiplex PCR, and TCRdb's table has in-frame clones only and misses some. Seen here are 390,000 or so clones, about 15% observed once, and the top ten hold 0.035% to 0.045%. The source material was naive CD4+ T cells from blood. These TCRs come from a man aged 25 to 40 in good health.

This clone turned up a few times. The gene calls are TRBV2 and TRBJ2-6, with D maybe TRBD2 (5 bases). Trimming removed 6 bases at V and 2 bases at J, with 11 bases between. The CDR3 consists of 15 residues. In germline, CDR1 is SNHLY, CDR2 FYNNEI. The CDR3 here is CASRGGTAGANVLTF. In DNA form, the CDR3 reads TGTGCCAGCAGAGGAGGTACAGCTGGGGCCAACGTCCTGACTTTC.

A few counts support this clone. This chain connects TRBV14 to TRBJ1-3; no clear D. The length of the CDR3 is 15 residues. Germline CDR1 reads SGHDN; CDR2 reads FVKESK. V was cut by 4 bases and J by 0 bases, with 10 bases left in between. The CDR3 DNA reads TGTGCCAGCAGCCCGCTGTTAAGCTCTGGAAACACCATATATTTT. It translates to CASSPLLSSGNTIYF.

Regarding this clone: This same CDR3 is encoded by further DNA sequences in the sample. The rearrangement uses TRBV6-5 and TRBJ2-3; 8 nucleotides agree with TRBD1. The V and J ends lost 6 bases and 3 bases, in that order; junction bases with no gene match: 5. Germline V lookup: CDR1 MNHEY, CDR2 SVGAGI. The CDR3 is made up of 14 amino acids. The CDR3 DNA reads as TGTGCCAGCAGCCGACAGGGGTTGACAGATACGCAGTATTTT. Protein: CASSRQGLTDTQYF.

In this sample, this clone turned up once. The chain uses TRBV4-2 and TRBJ2-5; 9 bases map to TRBD2. With 5 bases clipped from V and 4 bases from J, the junction kept 11 bases outside the gene matches. CDR3 length: 16 residues. The germline gives CDR1 LGHNA, CDR2 YNFKEQ. The CDR3 spells CASSNSGREGSETQYF. CDR3 nucleotides: TGTGCCAGCAGCAATTCGGGGCGGGAGGGTTCAGAGACCCAGTACTTC.

This clone was seen more than once but under ten times. The V call is TRBV2, the J call TRBJ2-4, with 7 positions matching TRBD1. CDR1 and CDR2 (germline): SNHLY, FYNNEI. CDR3 length: 12 residues. The V gene end was trimmed by 10 bases and the J gene end by 8 bases; junction bases not matched to a gene: 8. Written as DNA, the CDR3 is TGTGCCACACAGGGGCCCCTGGACATTCAGTACTTC. Protein: CATQGPLDIQYF. Combining the CDR3 with reference TRBV2 and TRBJ2-4 gives the whole variable domain EPEVTQTPSHQVTQMGQEVILRCVPISNHLYFYWYRQILGQKVEFLVSFYNNEISEKSEIFDDQFSVERPDGSNFTLKIRSTKLEDSAMYFCATQGPLDIQYFGAGTRLSVL.

This clone has only a few counts. The J gene is TRBJ2-1, the V gene TRBV4-3; 14 positions match TRBD2. V was clipped by 4 bases and J by 4 bases; unmatched bases: 3. There are 16 residues in the CDR3. CDR1 LGHNA and CDR2 YSLEER come from the germline V gene. The CDR3 DNA follows: TGCGCCAGCAGCCCGGGACTAGCGGGGGAGTACAATGAGCAGTTCTTC. It encodes CASSPGLAGEYNEQFF.

V and J are TRBV5-1 and TRBJ2-4; 7 nucleotides match TRBD1. Losses at the gene ends were 0 bases for V and 1 base for J; bases not matched to a gene: 16. The CDR3 runs to 20 residues. Germline CDR1 is SGHRS and CDR2 is YFSETQ. The CDR3 bases are TGCGCCAGCAGCTTGGGGTCCCTATCGACAGGGCGGACGGCCAAAAACATTCAGTACTTC. Translated, it gives CASSLGSLSTGRTAKNIQYF.

This clone was counted between two and nine times. V and J are TRBV2 and TRBJ1-2; D is undetermined. The germline V and J ends were trimmed by 6 bases and 7 bases, with 12 bases remaining between them. The CDR3 contains 12 residues. Germline CDR1 is SNHLY and CDR2 is FYNNEI. Written as DNA, the CDR3 is TGTGCCAGCAGCCAAGGAGCAGCTGGCTACACCTTC. Protein: CASSQGAAGYTF.

This clone was observed a handful of times. The genes are TRBV5-6 and TRBJ2-3; 7 bases line up with TRBD1. V trimming: 5 bases; J trimming: 8 bases; junction bases outside the gene matches: 17. Germline lookup yields CDR1 SGHDT and CDR2 YYEEEE. The CDR3 has 16 residues. CDR3 in DNA: TGTGCCAGCAGGAACAGCGGACAGGCACCAACTGGTACGCAGTATTTT. Protein product: CASRNSGQAPTGTQYF.

The rearrangement uses TRBV7-2 and TRBJ1-1; D is uncertain. The CDR3 has 13 residues. Germline V CDR1 and CDR2: SGHTA, FQGNSA. V lost 5 bases to trimming and J lost 5 bases, with 12 bases between them. CDR3 sequence reads: CASSPPRDTEAFF. The CDR3 bases are TGTGCCAGCAGCCCCCCTAGGGATACTGAAGCTTTCTTT.

This clone was picked up a small number of times. The rearrangement uses TRBV5-6 and TRBJ1-6, with TRBD1 matching 7 bases. J lost 3 bases, V lost 0 bases, and 0 bases had no gene match. The CDR3 has 15 residues. Germline loops: CDR1 SGHDT, CDR2 YYEEEE. The CDR3 bases are TGTGCCAGCAGCTTGGACAGGGGCTATAATTCACCCCTCCACTTT. This gives the protein CASSLDRGYNSPLHF.

V and J are TRBV5-4 and TRBJ2-3; 7 bases agree with TRBD1. The ends lost 0 bases at V and 4 bases at J; junction bases unmatched: 5. Germline loops: CDR1 SGHNT, CDR2 YYREEE (reference sequence). CDR3 length: 15 residues. CDR3 residues: CASSLGGGEADTQYF. CDR3 DNA sequence: TGTGCCAGCAGCTTGGGAGGGGGCGAAGCAGATACGCAGTATTTT.

Ten or more counts support this clone. The J gene is TRBJ1-2, the V gene TRBV29-1; D remains unclear. CDR1 and CDR2 (germline): SQVTM, ANQGSEA. V dropped 7 bases and J dropped 8 bases, with 8 bases sitting between them. This CDR3 region has 9 residues. Here the CDR3 reads CSGTKGYTF. For the CDR3, the DNA is TGCAGCGGAACCAAGGGCTACACCTTC. Using reference TRBV29-1 and TRBJ1-2 for the parts outside the CDR3, the full variable domain is SAVISQKPSRDICQRGTSLTIQCQVDSQVTMMFWYRQQPGQSLTLIATANQGSEATYESGFVIDKFPISRPNLTFSTLTVSNMSPEDSSIYLCSGTKGYTFGSGTRLTVV.

The CDR3 region is CASSRDSSSYEQYF. The CDR3 DNA is TGCGCCAGCAGCCGGGACAGCAGCTCCTACGAGCAGTACTTC. This rearrangement joins TRBV23-1 to TRBJ2-7, with 7 bases lining up with TRBD1. TRBV23-1 is placed among ORFs of uncertain function. The junction had 5 bases not matched to a gene; V was cut back by 6 bases and J by 0 bases. The CDR3 sequence is 14 residues long.

The chain is built from TRBV29-1 and TRBJ1-3; D call uncertain. CDR3 length: 14 amino acids. Germline V lookup: CDR1 SQVTM, CDR2 ANQGSEA. V lost 4 bases and J lost 4, with 14 bases in between. The CDR3 coding sequence is TGCAGCGTTGCTATATCAGGAGCCGGAAACACCATATATTTT. Translating it yields CSVAISGAGNTIYF.

A few counts support this clone. J is TRBJ2-7 and V is TRBV6-5; D perhaps matches TRBD2 (6 bases). CDR3 length: 13 residues. Germline V lookup: CDR1 MNHEY, CDR2 SVGAGI. V gave up 5 bases and J gave up 2 bases, with 10 bases separating them. CDR3 coding DNA: TGTGCCAGCAGTCGGGACTGGGCCTACGAGCAGTACGTC. It yields the protein CASSRDWAYEQYV.

The chain links TRBV10-3 to TRBJ2-7; D unresolved. Trimming took off 3 bases at V and 4 bases at J, with 13 bases between the two ends. Germline loops: CDR1 ENHRY, CDR2 SYGVKD. This CDR3 spans 14 amino acids. CDR3 nucleotide sequence: TGTGCCATCAGTGACCCTGGTCTTTATTACGAGCAGTACGTC. The encoded protein is CAISDPGLYYEQYV.

V usage is TRBV6-5 and J usage is TRBJ2-3; D call uncertain. With 2 bases removed from V and 2 bases from J, the gap between germline ends came to 8 bases. This CDR3 contains 14 residues. Germline values: CDR1 MNHEY, CDR2 SVGAGI. In DNA, the CDR3 is TGTGCCAGCAGTTACAGTCAGAACACAGATACGCAGTATTTT. As protein: CASSYSQNTDTQYF.

In the case of this clone: At one end, the junction sequence differs from germline, possibly due to a read error. The chain combines TRBV7-9 with TRBJ1-1; D not certain. The CDR3 consists of 10 residues. Germline assignment: CDR1 SEHNR and CDR2 FQNEAQ (reference sequence). The CDR3 sequence is CASSLPRFKF. The CDR3 DNA sequence: TGTGCCAGCAGCTTACCCCGGTTCAAGTTT.

This clone was recorded many times. The rearrangement links TRBV23-1 to TRBJ2-4, with a weak D call TRBD1 (6 bases). TRBV23-1 has ORF status, its function being uncertain. There are 17 residues in the CDR3. Trimming left V 9 bases short and J 0 bases short, with 21 bases between. The CDR3 DNA reads as TGCGCCAGACAAAACAGGGAGTCGGCTCTAGCCAAAAACATTCAGTACTTC. It translates to CARQNRESALAKNIQYF.